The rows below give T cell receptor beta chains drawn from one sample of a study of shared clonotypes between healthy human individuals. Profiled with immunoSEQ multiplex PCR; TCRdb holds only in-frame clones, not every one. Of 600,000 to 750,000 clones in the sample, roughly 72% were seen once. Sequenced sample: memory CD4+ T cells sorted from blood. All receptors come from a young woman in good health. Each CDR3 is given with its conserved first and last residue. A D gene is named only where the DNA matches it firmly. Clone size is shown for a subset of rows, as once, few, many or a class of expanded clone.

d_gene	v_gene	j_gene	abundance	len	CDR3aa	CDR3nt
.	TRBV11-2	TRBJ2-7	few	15	CASSPILSSPYEQYF	TGTGCCAGCAGCCCTATTCTTTCGAGCCCCTACGAGCAGTACTTC
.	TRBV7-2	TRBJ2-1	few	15	CASSSQKTGRDKVFF	TGTGCCAGCAGCTCCCAAAAAACCGGACGGGATAAAGTGTTCTTC
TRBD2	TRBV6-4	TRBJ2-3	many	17	CASSPATSGKGADTQYF	TGTGCCAGCAGTCCAGCGACTAGCGGGAAAGGGGCAGATACGCAGTATTTT
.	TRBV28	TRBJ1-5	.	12	CASREPYQPQHF	TGTGCCAGCAGGGAACCCTATCAGCCCCAGCATTTT
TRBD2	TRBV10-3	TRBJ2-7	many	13	CAIRGEGMGEQYF	TGTGCCATCAGGGGGGAGGGGATGGGCGAGCAGTACTTC
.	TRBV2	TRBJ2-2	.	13	CASRKWATGELFF	TGTGCCAGCCGTAAGTGGGCGACCGGGGAGCTGTTTTTT
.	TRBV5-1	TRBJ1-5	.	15	CASSLTGGPNQPQHF	TGCGCCAGCAGCTTGACGGGAGGCCCGAATCAGCCCCAGCATTTT
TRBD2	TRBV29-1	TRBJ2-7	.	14	CSVFTSVSSYEQYF	TGCAGCGTCTTCACTAGCGTGAGCTCCTACGAGCAGTACTTC
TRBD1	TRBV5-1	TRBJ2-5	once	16	CASSGKTGVGGETQYF	TGCGCCAGCAGCGGCAAGACAGGGGTCGGAGGGGAGACCCAGTACTTC
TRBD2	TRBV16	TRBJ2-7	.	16	CASSERLAGGYYEQYF	TGTGCCAGCAGCGAGCGACTAGCGGGAGGTTACTACGAGCAGTACTTC
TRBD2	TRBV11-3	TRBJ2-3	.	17	CASSLGVSSGSTDTQYF	TGTGCCAGCAGCTTAGGGGTTTCTAGCGGGAGCACAGATACGCAGTATTTT
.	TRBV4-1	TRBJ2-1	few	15	CASSPRTGNYNEQFF	TGCGCCAGCAGCCCGAGAACCGGGAACTACAATGAGCAGTTCTTC
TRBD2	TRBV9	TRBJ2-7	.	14	CASSPGLAGIEQYF	TGTGCCAGCAGCCCAGGACTAGCGGGAATCGAGCAGTACTTC
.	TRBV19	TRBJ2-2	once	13	CASRDWGTGELFF	TGTGCCAGCCGGGACTGGGGCACCGGGGAGCTGTTTTTT
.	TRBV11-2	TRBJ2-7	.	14	CASSLQADSYEQYF	TGTGCCAGCAGCTTACAGGCGGATTCCTACGAGCAGTACTTC
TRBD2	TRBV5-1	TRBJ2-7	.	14	CASSGAGGRYEQYF	TGCGCCAGCAGCGGGGCCGGCGGGAGATACGAGCAGTACTTC
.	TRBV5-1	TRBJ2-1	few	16	CASSLLERKTYNEQFF	TGCGCCAGCAGCTTGCTTGAGCGGAAAACCTACAATGAGCAGTTCTTC
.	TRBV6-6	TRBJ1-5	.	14	CASREIPSNQPQHF	TGTGCCAGTCGAGAGATTCCTAGCAATCAGCCCCAGCATTTT
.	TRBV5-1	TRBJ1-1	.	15	CASSLAFEGGTEAFF	TGCGCCAGCAGCTTGGCGTTTGAGGGGGGGACTGAAGCTTTCTTT
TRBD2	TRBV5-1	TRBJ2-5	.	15	CASSTGTSNQETQYF	TGCGCCAGCAGCACGGGGACTAGCAACCAAGAGACCCAGTACTTC
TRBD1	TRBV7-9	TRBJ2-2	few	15	CASSPRDRVSGELFF	TGTGCCAGCAGCCCGCGGGACAGGGTTAGCGGGGAGCTGTTTTTT
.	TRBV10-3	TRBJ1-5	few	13	CAISESTDQPQHF	TGTGCCATCAGTGAGTCTACGGATCAGCCCCAGCATTTT
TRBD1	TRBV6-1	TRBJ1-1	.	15	CASSENQGQGTEAFF	TGTGCCAGCAGTGAAAACCAGGGACAGGGCACTGAAGCTTTCTTT
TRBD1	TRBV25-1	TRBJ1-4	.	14	CASSIQGGSEKLFF	TGTGCCAGCAGTATACAGGGGGGGAGCGAAAAACTGTTTTTT
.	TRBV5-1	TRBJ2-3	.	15	CASSLALTGTDTQYF	TGCGCCAGCAGCTTGGCCTTAACAGGCACAGATACGCAGTATTTT
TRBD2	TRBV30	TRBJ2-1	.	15	CAWSEGTSGYNEQFF	TGTGCCTGGAGCGAGGGGACTAGCGGCTACAATGAGCAGTTCTTC
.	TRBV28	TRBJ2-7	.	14	CASGASGAPYEQYF	TGTGCCAGCGGGGCGAGCGGAGCCCCCTACGAGCAGTACTTC
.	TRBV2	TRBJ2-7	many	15	CASSETGGKNYEQYF	TGTGCCAGCAGTGAGACAGGTGGTAAGAACTACGAGCAGTACTTC
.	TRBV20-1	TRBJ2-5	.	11	CSVLRAKRLYF	TGCAGTGTCCTCAGGGCTAAGCGTCTGTACTTC
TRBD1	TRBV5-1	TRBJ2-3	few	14	CASSLGQGGDTQYF	TGCGCCAGCAGCCTAGGACAGGGAGGAGATACGCAGTATTTT
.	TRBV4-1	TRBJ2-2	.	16	CASSQSLSEFTGELFF	TGCGCCAGCAGCCAATCGCTTAGTGAATTCACCGGGGAGCTGTTTTTT
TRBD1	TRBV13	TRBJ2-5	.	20	CASSYPLGQGKRESIETQYF	TGTGCCAGCAGTTATCCCCTGGGACAGGGGAAGCGGGAGAGTATAGAGACCCAGTACTTC
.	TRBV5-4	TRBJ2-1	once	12	CASSLDAGEQFF	TGTGCCAGCAGCTTGGATGCAGGGGAGCAGTTCTTC
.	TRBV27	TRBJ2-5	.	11	CASTSKGTQYF	TGTGCCAGCACCAGCAAAGGGACCCAGTACTTC
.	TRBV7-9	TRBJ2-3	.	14	CASAEAGPHDTQYF	TGTGCCAGCGCGGAGGCCGGGCCCCACGATACGCAGTATTTT
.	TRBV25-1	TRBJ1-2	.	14	CASSPRGENYGYTF	TGTGCCAGCAGTCCCAGGGGCGAAAACTATGGCTACACCTTC
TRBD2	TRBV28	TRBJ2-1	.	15	CASSLGLAGGNEQFF	TGTGCCAGCAGTTTGGGACTAGCGGGAGGAAATGAGCAGTTCTTC
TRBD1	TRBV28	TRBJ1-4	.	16	CASSTLTGGKSEKLFF	TGTGCCAGCAGTACCCTGACAGGGGGCAAATCCGAAAAACTGTTTTTT
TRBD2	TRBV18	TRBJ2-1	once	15	CASSPPGLAIHEQFF	TGTGCCAGCTCACCGCCCGGACTAGCGATCCATGAGCAGTTCTTC
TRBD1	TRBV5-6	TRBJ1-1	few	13	CASSFGTGFRRFF	TGTGCCAGCAGCTTTGGGACAGGGTTCCGCCGTTTCTTT
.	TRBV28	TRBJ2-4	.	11	CASSLTNIQYF	TGTGCCAGCAGTTTAACAAACATTCAGTACTTC
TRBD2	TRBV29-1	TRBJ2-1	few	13	CSVGGSPYNEQFF	TGCAGCGTGGGCGGGAGCCCCTACAATGAGCAGTTCTTC
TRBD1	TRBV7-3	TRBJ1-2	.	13	CASSLQQGASYTF	TGTGCCAGCAGCTTACAACAGGGGGCTAGCTACACCTTC
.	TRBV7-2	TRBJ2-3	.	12	CASSSYGTTQYF	TGTGCCAGCAGCTCGTACGGGACAACGCAGTATTTT
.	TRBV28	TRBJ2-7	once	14	CASSFAGGSYEQYF	TGTGCCAGCAGTTTCGCCGGGGGCAGTTACGAGCAGTACTTC
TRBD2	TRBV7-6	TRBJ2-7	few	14	CASSFGLAGYEQYF	TGTGCCAGCAGCTTCGGACTAGCGGGGTACGAGCAGTACTTC
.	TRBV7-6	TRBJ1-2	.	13	CASSFGPNYGYTF	TGTGCCAGCAGCTTCGGACCTAACTATGGCTACACCTTC
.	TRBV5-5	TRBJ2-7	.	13	CASSFQGRYEQYF	TGTGCCAGCAGCTTTCAGGGCCGCTACGAGCAGTACTTC
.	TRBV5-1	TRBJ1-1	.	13	CASRVVQNTEAFF	TGCGCCAGCAGAGTGGTCCAGAACACTGAAGCTTTCTTT
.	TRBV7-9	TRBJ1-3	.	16	CASSPWGAGSGNTIYF	TGTGCCAGCAGCCCCTGGGGAGCAGGCTCTGGAAACACCATATATTTT
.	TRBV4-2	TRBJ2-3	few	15	CASSQEQGGGDTQYF	TGTGCCAGCAGCCAAGAACAGGGGGGGGGAGATACGCAGTATTTT
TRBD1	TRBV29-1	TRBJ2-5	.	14	CRGNGTGVQETQYF	TGCAGGGGGAACGGGACAGGTGTCCAAGAGACCCAGTACTTC
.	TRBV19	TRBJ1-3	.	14	CASSQLHSGNTIYF	TGTGCCAGTAGTCAGTTGCACTCTGGAAACACCATATATTTT
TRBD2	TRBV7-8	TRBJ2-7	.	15	CASSLGWTSTYEQYF	TGTGCCAGCAGCTTAGGTTGGACTAGTACGTACGAGCAGTACTTC
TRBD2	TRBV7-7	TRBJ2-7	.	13	CASAAGGAGEQYF	TGTGCCAGCGCGGCGGGAGGGGCGGGCGAGCAGTACTTC
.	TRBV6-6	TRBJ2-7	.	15	CASSYSIEPPYEQYF	TGTGCCAGCAGTTACTCGATCGAACCACCTTACGAGCAGTACTTC
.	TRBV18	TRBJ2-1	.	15	CASSPSRGSYNEQFF	TGTGCCAGCTCACCGTCCCGGGGCTCCTACAATGAGCAGTTCTTC